Sequencing of this T cell receptor beta chain was carried out in a study of beta chain features in type 1 diabetes. Across the whole study: All samples together contributed about 100,000,000 sorted cells for examination. The study, taken as a whole, reports: The study found moderately but significantly shorter TCRB CDR3s in all four CD4+ subsets of Type 1 diabetes patients. Diminished insertions and augmented deletions at VDJ junctions characterized type 1 diabetes patients.

A note on this clone: No antigen is known for it.

CDR3 length: 16 amino acids. Germline loops: CDR1 SEHNR, CDR2 FQNEAQ (reference sequence). Trimming took 5 bases from V and 1 from J, leaving 18 bases between them. The isolated RNA, all of it, was reverse transcribed, so expressed TCRB transcripts were what got sequenced. Libraries were prepared by immunoSEQ multiplex PCR; TCRdb keeps only in-frame clonotypes and omits some of them. The sample consists of over 650,000 clones, over 12% of them appearing once. The clonotype originates from a man younger than 35 with type 1 diabetes. Sequencing was carried out using naive CD4+ T cells from blood. V usage is TRBV7-9 and J usage is TRBJ2-7, with D perhaps being TRBD1 or TRBD2 (5 bases each). This CDR3 is CASSTYLRDGSYEQYF. The CDR3 DNA is TGTGCCAGCAGCACATATCTCCGGGACGGATCCTACGAGCAGTACTTC.